The following is a T cell receptor beta chain sequence with its context. The antigen remains unidentified. The sample comes from a study of PD-L1 blockade in urothelial cancer. For the study at large: Male patients with bladder-origin urothelial cancer numbered about 90% of the roughly 29.

Assay: immunoSEQ multiplex PCR; the TCRdb copy retains only in-frame clones and omits some. The sample lists some 89,000 clones; about 84% were seen once. The germline V gene has CDR1 SGHDN and CDR2 FVKESK. The germline V and J ends were trimmed by 4 bases and 0 bases, with 13 bases remaining between them. The CDR3 sequence is 17 residues long. Findings of the study overall: Those with durable benefit had larger increases in tumor-associated blood clones at 3 weeks.

This sample's time point: pretreatment peripheral blood. The sample was PBMCs, taken around atezolizumab (anti-PD-L1) treatment. The TCR was taken from a man aged 60 to 69 with urothelial cancer. The chain has TRBV14 and TRBJ2-6; a weak D match, TRBD1 (6 bases). The CDR3 region has the DNA TGTGCCAGCAGCCTATGGGGCAGGGGCTCTGGGGCCAACGTCCTGACTTTC. It encodes CASSLWGRGSGANVLTF.